This T cell receptor (beta chain) is drawn from a study of blood T cells in healthy people across ages. The second PCR ran roughly 6 to 12 cycles with a sample-barcoded 5' primer and J-beta primers. Each cDNA was tagged by a template-switch adaptor containing 12 random nucleotides. TCRdb itself ran the 5' RACE reads through MiXCR, one entry per CDR3 protein. Of 650,000 to 700,000 distinct CDR3 sequences listed, approximately 31% were seen once; the top ten hold approximately 15%. A remark on this clonotype: The target antigen is unknown.

Study-wide findings and caveats: Strong correlation was found linking TCR beta diversity to naive T cell percentage.

The V end lost 9 bases, the J end lost 0 bases, and 12 bases lay between the germline ends. CDR1 SGHRS and CDR2 YFSETQ come from the germline V gene. The CDR3 length is 14 residues. In terms of origin and age, donors were healthy Caucasian individuals from Russia aged roughly 6 to 95. The sequence was obtained from a woman older than 75 in good health. V is TRBV5-1 and J is TRBJ2-2, with no clear D. The specimen sequenced was blood. The CDR3 region is CATRRAANTGELFF. The CDR3, as DNA: TGCGCCACCCGGCGTGCAGCGAACACCGGGGAGCTGTTTTTT.